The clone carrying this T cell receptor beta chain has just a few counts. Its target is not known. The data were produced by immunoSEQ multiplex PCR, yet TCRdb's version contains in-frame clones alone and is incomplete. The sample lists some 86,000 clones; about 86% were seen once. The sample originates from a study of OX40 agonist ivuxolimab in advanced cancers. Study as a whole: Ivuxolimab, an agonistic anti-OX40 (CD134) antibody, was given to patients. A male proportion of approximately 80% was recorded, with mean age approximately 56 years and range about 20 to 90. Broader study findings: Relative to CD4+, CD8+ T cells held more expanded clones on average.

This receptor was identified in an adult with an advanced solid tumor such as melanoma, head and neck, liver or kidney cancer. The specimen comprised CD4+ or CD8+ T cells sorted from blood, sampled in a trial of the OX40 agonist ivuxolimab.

The chain's CDR3 is CAWSARDIYNSNQPQHF. The CDR3 DNA follows: TGTGCCTGGAGTGCACGGGACATATATAATAGCAATCAGCCCCAGCATTTT. The genes are TRBV30 and TRBJ1-5; D is possibly TRBD1 (6 bases). CDR1 and CDR2 (germline): GTSNPN, SVGIG (reference sequence). Trimming took off 1 base at V and 0 bases at J, with 16 bases between the two ends. This CDR3 has 17 residues.